Listed here are 18 T cell receptor beta chains from one sample, sequenced in a study of cytomegalovirus exposure and HLA in healthy donors. The primer mix had 60 Vbeta and 13 Jbeta primers. Measured with immunoSEQ multiplex PCR; TCRdb has only the in-frame clones, and not every one. The table lists about 97,000 clones, roughly 83% of them singletons, with just over 2.5% in the top ten. Sequenced sample: PBMCs. The receptor source for this set is a man aged 35-49 years in good health and CMV-seronegative.

This sequence joins TRBV9 and TRBJ2-1; TRBD2 agrees at 7 bases. The CDR3 has 15 amino acids. The germline gives CDR1 SGDLS, CDR2 YYNGEE. V shed 0 bases and J 9 bases; nucleotides not matched to a gene: 9. The CDR3 sequence: CASSVGSGDGSEQFF. The DNA for the CDR3 is TGTGCCAGCAGCGTAGGGAGCGGGGACGGGAGTGAGCAGTTCTTC.

This clone was seen a handful of times. This chain connects TRBV29-1 to TRBJ2-7, with D possibly matching TRBD1 (5 bases). The V end lost 6 bases, the J end lost 0 bases, and 9 bases lay between the germline ends. CDR1 and CDR2 from the germline V gene are SQVTM and ANQGSEA. The CDR3 sequence is 12 residues long. The DNA for the CDR3 is TGCAGCGTCTTTGACAGCTCCTACGAGCAGTACTTC. Translating gives CSVFDSSYEQYF.

The rearrangement links TRBV9 to TRBJ1-5; D is unresolved. V lost 3 bases and J lost 0, with 10 bases in between. The CDR3 extends over 15 amino acids. Looked up from germline, CDR1 is SGDLS and CDR2 is YYNGEE. The chain's CDR3 is CASSAGDVSNQPQHF. The CDR3 DNA sequence: TGTGCCAGCAGCGCCGGGGATGTTAGCAATCAGCCCCAGCATTTT.

The genes are TRBV5-1 and TRBJ2-2; TRBD1 matches at 7 bases. In germline, CDR1 is SGHRS, CDR2 YFSETQ. V dropped 3 bases and J dropped 1; count of bases not matched to a gene: 0. This CDR3 is 14 amino acids long. Here the CDR3 reads CASSWTGNTGELFF. In DNA, the CDR3 is TGCGCCAGCAGCTGGACAGGGAACACCGGGGAGCTGTTTTTT.

CDR3 sequence: CSVGGTEYGYTF. CDR3 nucleotide sequence: TGCAGCGTTGGGGGGACAGAGTATGGCTACACCTTC. The chain couples TRBV29-1 to TRBJ1-2; 7 bases agree with TRBD1. The CDR3 has 12 amino acids. Germline values: CDR1 SQVTM, CDR2 ANQGSEA. Trimming removed 4 bases from V and 5 bases from J; junction bases left unmatched: 4.

In its sample, this clone was seen a few times. The V and J genes are TRBV5-5 and TRBJ2-3; TRBD2 aligns across 15 bases. V shed 0 bases and J 4 bases; nucleotides not matched to a gene: 6. Germline loops: CDR1 SGHKS, CDR2 YYEKEE (reference sequence). The CDR3 extends over 18 amino acids. The CDR3 sequence is CASSLAPGLAGGADTQYF. The CDR3 DNA follows: TGTGCCAGCAGCTTGGCCCCGGGACTAGCGGGGGGCGCAGATACGCAGTATTTT.

The V gene is TRBV13, the J gene TRBJ2-1; 7 bases line up with TRBD2. Trimming at V came to 3 bases and at J to 5 bases, leaving 7 bases not matched to a gene. There are 15 residues in the CDR3. Germline V gene sequence: CDR1 PRHDT, CDR2 FYEKMQ (reference sequence). The CDR3 loop reads CASSFGLVPHNEQFF. The CDR3 DNA reads as TGTGCCAGCAGCTTCGGACTAGTCCCACACAATGAGCAGTTCTTC.

This chain connects TRBV7-9 to TRBJ1-2, with D possibly matching TRBD1 (6 bases). Trimming removed 5 bases at V and 2 bases at J, with 9 bases between. The CDR3 sequence is 13 residues long. Germline V lookup: CDR1 SEHNR, CDR2 FQNEAQ (reference sequence). The CDR3 bases are TGTGCCAGCAGCGTAACAGGGAACTATGGCTACACCTTC. Residues: CASSVTGNYGYTF.

The V call is TRBV6-5, the J call TRBJ1-6; D is perhaps TRBD1 (5 bases). The CDR3 is 15 residues long. V lost 0 bases and J 9 bases, leaving 12 bases between the germline ends. The germline CDR1 and CDR2 sequences are MNHEY and SVGAGI. DNA of the CDR3: TGTGCCAGCAGTTACTCGAGGACAAGGATTTCACCCCTCCACTTT. The encoded protein is CASSYSRTRISPLHF.

This chain uses TRBV5-1 with TRBJ2-2, with 9 nucleotides matching TRBD1. Trimming took 2 bases from V and 5 from J; bases not matched to a gene: 4. In germline, CDR1 is SGHRS, CDR2 YFSETQ. The CDR3 spans 15 residues. The CDR3 DNA is TGCGCCAGCAGCTTCGGGACAGGGAGGACCGGGGAGCTGTTTTTT. Translation: CASSFGTGRTGELFF.

The chain recombines TRBV4-1 with TRBJ1-1; possible D gene TRBD1, 5 bases. Trimming stripped 4 bases from V and 14 bases from J, with 17 bases between. This CDR3 is built from 12 residues. Germline V CDR1 and CDR2: MGHRA, YSYEKL. This CDR3 reads CASSRAREAVFF. For the CDR3, the DNA is TGCGCCAGCAGCCGCGCCAGGGAAGCCGTCTTCTTT.

The V call is TRBV19, the J call TRBJ1-1; no definite D call. CDR3 length: 12 amino acids. V gave up 8 bases and J gave up 4 bases, with 11 bases separating them. Germline V gene lookup returns CDR1 LNHDA and CDR2 SQIVND (reference sequence). CDR3 in amino acids: CASSYLSTEAFF. CDR3 DNA sequence: TGTGCCAGTTCCTACCTTAGCACTGAAGCTTTCTTT.

The chain combines TRBV4-1 with TRBJ1-2, with TRBD1 matching over 7 bases. This CDR3 comprises 15 residues. J lost 2 bases, V lost 4 bases, and 7 bases had no gene match. Per germline, CDR1 MGHRA and CDR2 YSYEKL. The CDR3 nucleotides read TGCGCCAGCAGCCCTCGGGACAGAGCAAACTATGGCTACACCTTC. Amino acids: CASSPRDRANYGYTF.

The chain carries TRBV27 and TRBJ2-1; possibly TRBD2 for D (5 bases). In germline, CDR1 is MNHEY, CDR2 SMNVEV (reference sequence). The CDR3 loop spans 15 amino acids. Trimming cost V 7 bases and J 0 bases, with 13 bases left between them. The CDR3: CASTRGPSSYNEQFF. DNA for the CDR3: TGTGCCAGCACTCGGGGTCCGAGCTCCTACAATGAGCAGTTCTTC.

As DNA, the CDR3 is TGTGCCAGCAGCAGCCGAATCGGGACTAGCGGGGGGTACGAGCAGTACTTC. Translating it yields CASSSRIGTSGGYEQYF. The rearrangement uses TRBV7-8 and TRBJ2-7, with TRBD2 identical over 15 bases. Germline-derived CDR1 and CDR2 are SGHVS and FQNEAQ. The CDR3 length is 17 residues. Unmatched junction bases numbered 9, after V lost 5 bases and J lost 4 bases. Drawing the rest from reference TRBV7-8 and TRBJ2-7, the complete variable domain is GAGVSQSPRYKVAKRGQDVALRCDPISGHVSLFWYQQALGQGPEFLTYFQNEAQLDKSGLPSDRFFAERPEGSVSTLKIQRTQQEDSAVYLCASSSRIGTSGGYEQYFGPGTRLTVT.

CDR3 coding DNA: TGCGCCAGCAGCCCCTCTAGCACAGATACGCAGTATTTT. Translated: CASSPSSTDTQYF. The chain couples TRBV5-1 to TRBJ2-3; D gene uncertain. CDR3 length equals 13 residues. V was trimmed by 4 bases and J by 0 bases, leaving 6 bases between them. Germline CDR1 and CDR2: SGHRS and YFSETQ.

This clone was seen more than once but under ten times. The rearrangement joins TRBV11-2 to TRBJ2-3, with unresolved D. CDR3 length: 13 residues. Per germline, CDR1 SGHAT and CDR2 FQNNGV. V was trimmed by 3 bases and J by 5 bases, leaving 9 bases between them. The CDR3 protein is CASSFTPVDTQYF. For the CDR3, the DNA is TGTGCCAGCAGCTTTACACCAGTAGATACGCAGTATTTT.

The chain uses TRBV5-4 and TRBJ2-2; TRBD2 might be the D (5 bases). The germline V gene has CDR1 SGHNT and CDR2 YYREEE (reference sequence). This CDR3 has 13 amino acids. V lost 6 bases to trimming and J lost 5 bases, with 11 bases between them. This chain's CDR3 is CASNFRDTGELFF. CDR3 nucleotide sequence: TGTGCCAGCAACTTCCGGGATACCGGGGAGCTGTTTTTT.